Each of the 20 T cell receptor beta chains below was sequenced from the same sample in a study of early stage breast cancer tumors. Assay used: immunoSEQ multiplex PCR; TCRdb lists only in-frame clones, some missing. The sample includes tens of thousands of clones, roughly 84% seen only once; the top ten take roughly 3.5%. Sequenced sample: blood. The receptors come from a person aged 55 to 69 with breast cancer.

A note on this clone: An end of the junction differs from the germline gene, which may be a read error. The V and J genes are TRBV6-1 and TRBJ1-5; D call uncertain. CDR1 and CDR2 from the germline V gene are MNHNS and SASEGT. The CDR3 length is 12 residues. The DNA for the CDR3 is TGTGCCAGCAATTGGGTGGATCAGTCCCAGCATTTT. Amino acids: CASNWVDQSQHF.

This clone was detected a few times. V is TRBV13 and J is TRBJ1-1, with D possibly matching TRBD1 (5 bases). Germline CDR1 PRHDT, CDR2 FYEKMQ (reference sequence). CDR3 length equals 16 residues. V was pared by 3 bases and J by 1 base, with 15 bases between. CDR3 in DNA: TGTGCCAGCAGCTTGGGGTTTCTTGGGGGGAACACTGAAGCTTTCTTT. Translating gives CASSLGFLGGNTEAFF. The full variable domain, its missing parts supplied by reference TRBV13 and TRBJ1-1, is AAGVIQSPRHLIKEKRETATLKCYPIPRHDTVYWYQQGPGQDPQFLISFYEKMQSDKGSIPDRFSAQQFSDYHSELNMSSLELGDSALYFCASSLGFLGGNTEAFFGQGTRLTVV.

In nucleotides, the CDR3 is TGTGCCAGCAGCGCATTCAGCCTAACCACAGATACGCAGTATTTT. It translates to CASSAFSLTTDTQYF. The chain has TRBV9 and TRBJ2-3; no firm D call. The CDR3 extends over 15 amino acids. V lost 3 bases and J lost 2, with 13 bases in between. Germline-derived CDR1 and CDR2 are SGDLS and YYNGEE.

This clone was seen more than once but under ten times. The gene calls are TRBV10-1 and TRBJ2-1; 8 nucleotides align to TRBD1. This CDR3 contains 12 residues. In germline, CDR1 is WNHNN, CDR2 SYGVQD (reference sequence). V gave up 4 bases and J gave up 10 bases; unmatched junction bases: 3. The CDR3 spells CASSARTGEQFF. The CDR3 bases are TGCGCCAGCAGTGCAAGGACAGGGGAGCAGTTCTTC.

This clone was seen a handful of times. The gene calls are TRBV5-1 and TRBJ1-2; unclear D gene. Germline V gives CDR1 SGHRS, CDR2 YFSETQ. The CDR3 contains 12 residues. Trimming cost V 5 bases and J 3 bases, with 8 bases left between them. The CDR3 protein is CASRLTDYGYTF. The CDR3 coding sequence is TGCGCCAGCAGGTTGACGGACTATGGCTACACCTTC.

This chain connects TRBV19 to TRBJ2-5, with 7 positions matching TRBD2. V shed 3 bases and J 3 bases; nucleotides not matched to a gene: 13. Germline CDR1 is LNHDA and CDR2 is SQIVND (reference sequence). This CDR3 comprises 17 residues. The CDR3 is CASSITLGAGSEETQYF. CDR3 nucleotide sequence: TGTGCCAGTAGTATTACCCTTGGAGCGGGGTCGGAAGAGACCCAGTACTTC.

The genes are TRBV4-2 and TRBJ2-2; perhaps TRBD2 as D (5 bases). Germline CDR1 and CDR2: LGHNA and YNFKEQ. The V gene lost 1 base and the J gene lost 3 bases, with 12 bases spanning the gap. The CDR3 length is 16 residues. DNA of the CDR3: TGTGCCAGCAGCCAAGCTCGGCGCGGGTACACCGGGGAGCTGTTTTTT. Translation gives CASSQARRGYTGELFF.

For the CDR3, the DNA is TGTGCCAGCAGTTTTTCCCGAGGCGGCTACACCTTC. Protein sequence: CASSFSRGGYTF. The chain is built from TRBV6-6 and TRBJ1-2; D remains ambiguous. Between the trimmed V and J ends, which lost 4 bases and 8 bases, there was a span of 11 bases. The length of the CDR3 is 12 residues. Germline V gene lookup returns CDR1 MNHNY and CDR2 SVGAGI (reference sequence).

The chain combines TRBV28 with TRBJ2-7; weak D call: TRBD2 (6 bases). Germline values: CDR1 MDHEN, CDR2 SYDVKM. The CDR3 runs to 14 residues. V was shortened by 4 bases and J by 0 bases, with 10 bases between the two germline ends. The CDR3 loop reads CASSYPGLSYEQYF. In DNA, the CDR3 is TGTGCCAGCAGTTATCCGGGACTCTCCTACGAGCAGTACTTC.

The chain is built from TRBV10-3 and TRBJ1-1; D might be TRBD1 (5 bases). Germline V lookup: CDR1 ENHRY, CDR2 SYGVKD. The V end lost 3 bases, the J end lost 7 bases, and 15 bases lay between the germline ends. This CDR3 is built from 14 residues. This CDR3 is CAISDVGRGNEAFF. CDR3 DNA sequence: TGTGCCATCAGTGATGTCGGAAGGGGAAATGAAGCTTTCTTT.

The chain combines TRBV6-4 with TRBJ2-1; 10 bases map to TRBD2. Per the germline V gene, CDR1 is MRHNA and CDR2 is SNTAGT. This CDR3 is built from 13 residues. J lost 9 bases, V lost 8 bases, and 7 bases had no gene match. CDR3 bases: TGTGCCAGCGGGACTAGCGTGTCTTCTGAGCAGTTCTTC. Protein sequence: CASGTSVSSEQFF.

This chain uses TRBV5-1 with TRBJ1-1; D gene ambiguous. V was pared by 0 bases and J by 0 bases, with 3 bases between. Germline assignment: CDR1 SGHRS and CDR2 YFSETQ. The CDR3 length is 13 residues. CDR3 sequence: CASSLGMNTEAFF. The CDR3, as DNA: TGCGCCAGCAGCTTGGGGATGAACACTGAAGCTTTCTTT.

V and J are TRBV7-9 and TRBJ2-1; D ambiguous. This CDR3 comprises 14 residues. The V gene lost 1 base and the J gene lost 9 bases, with 13 bases spanning the gap. Germline values: CDR1 SEHNR, CDR2 FQNEAQ (reference sequence). The CDR3 spells CASSLDLRRFEQFF. The CDR3 bases are TGTGCCAGCAGCTTAGATCTGAGGCGATTTGAGCAGTTCTTC.

This clone was observed a handful of times. The chain couples TRBV6-1 to TRBJ1-2, with 8 bases matching TRBD1. The length of the CDR3 is 14 residues. Germline assignment: CDR1 MNHNS and CDR2 SASEGT. V lost 4 bases to trimming and J lost 3 bases; unmatched junction nucleotides: 4. The CDR3 DNA is TGTGCCAGCAGTGGGAGACAGGGGCACTATGGCTACACCTTC. It is translated as CASSGRQGHYGYTF.

The gene calls are TRBV4-3 and TRBJ2-7; D not resolved. The germline gives CDR1 LGHNA, CDR2 YSLEER. With 4 bases removed from V and 2 bases from J, the gap between germline ends came to 12 bases. The CDR3 sequence is 14 residues long. DNA for the CDR3: TGCGCCAGCAGCCCTGGGGTATCAACCTACGAGCAGTACTTC. Protein sequence: CASSPGVSTYEQYF.

This chain uses TRBV10-3 with TRBJ2-2; 11 bases fit TRBD2. The CDR3 runs 18 residues. Germline assignment: CDR1 ENHRY and CDR2 SYGVKD. Trimming removed 4 bases from V and 4 bases from J; junction bases left unmatched: 11. CDR3 in amino acids: CAISASSGGAVGTGELFF. CDR3 sequence (DNA): TGTGCCATCAGTGCGAGTAGCGGGGGGGCCGTTGGCACCGGGGAGCTGTTTTTT.

The chain combines TRBV5-6 with TRBJ2-5; 7 bases are a match to TRBD2. The CDR3 covers 15 residues. With V trimmed by 4 bases and J by 7 bases, 13 bases remained unmatched. Germline CDR1 SGHDT, CDR2 YYEEEE. This chain's CDR3 is CASSPRSLPGGTQYF. CDR3 bases: TGTGCCAGCAGCCCGCGGTCTCTGCCGGGGGGGACCCAGTACTTC.

The chain joins TRBV2 to TRBJ2-7; 7 bases are a match to TRBD1. CDR1 and CDR2 (germline): SNHLY, FYNNEI. The CDR3 contains 12 residues. Germline trimming cut 8 bases from V and 3 bases from J; bases unmatched to any gene: 4. CDR3 amino acids: CASGDRIYEQYF. The DNA of the CDR3 is TGTGCCAGCGGGGACAGAATCTACGAGCAGTACTTC.

V usage is TRBV28 and J usage is TRBJ1-2; D gene unclear. The ends were cut back, 3 bases at V and 10 bases at J, with 18 bases in the middle. Germline V CDR1 and CDR2: MDHEN, SYDVKM. The CDR3 covers 14 residues. This chain's CDR3 is CASSFTAYSKVYTF. The CDR3 DNA is TGTGCCAGCAGTTTTACAGCCTACAGTAAAGTCTACACCTTC.

Regarding this clone: The junction and the germline gene differ at one end; a read error may be behind it. This chain uses TRBV28 with TRBJ1-4; TRBD1 is a possible D gene (5 bases). The CDR3 totals 15 residues. Looked up from germline, CDR1 is MDHEN and CDR2 is SYDVKM. The CDR3 sequence: CASSSFGATKEKLFF. As DNA, the CDR3 is TGTGCCAGCAGTTCCTTCGGGGCTACTAAGGAAAAACTGTTTTTT. Using reference TRBV28 and TRBJ1-4 for the parts outside the CDR3, the full variable domain is DVKVTQSSRYLVKRTGEKVFLECVQDMDHENMFWYRQDPGLGLRLIYFSYDVKMKEKGDIPEGYSVSREKKERFSLILESASTNQTSMYLCASSSFGATKEKLFFGSGTQLSVL.